This T cell receptor beta chain emerged from a study of cytomegalovirus exposure and HLA in healthy donors. Broader study findings: Some TCR beta chains (over 150 of them) were listed as cytomegalovirus-associated. Reportedly, fewer N-insertions than the 666-donor mean appeared in an Asian-associated ancestry cluster in a later analysis.

In regard to this clone: What it binds is unknown.

This CDR3 region has 16 residues. J was trimmed by 4 bases and V by 4 bases; bases with no gene match: 13. Per the germline V gene, CDR1 is SGHRS and CDR2 is YFSETQ. Primers for the PCR totalled 60 Vbeta and 13 Jbeta. Method: immunoSEQ multiplex PCR; TCRdb's copy keeps in-frame clones and lacks some. The sample lists roughly 200,000 clones, 70% to 80% seen once, with 1.5% to 2% in the top ten. The chain recombines TRBV5-1 with TRBJ1-2; TRBD1 agrees at 7 bases. The clonotype was recovered from a man aged 30-40 years in good health and CMV-seronegative. Sequenced sample: PBMCs. CDR3 nucleotides: TGCGCCAGCAGCGTATCAGGGGGAGAGACTAGCTATGGCTACACCTTC. Translating it yields CASSVSGGETSYGYTF.